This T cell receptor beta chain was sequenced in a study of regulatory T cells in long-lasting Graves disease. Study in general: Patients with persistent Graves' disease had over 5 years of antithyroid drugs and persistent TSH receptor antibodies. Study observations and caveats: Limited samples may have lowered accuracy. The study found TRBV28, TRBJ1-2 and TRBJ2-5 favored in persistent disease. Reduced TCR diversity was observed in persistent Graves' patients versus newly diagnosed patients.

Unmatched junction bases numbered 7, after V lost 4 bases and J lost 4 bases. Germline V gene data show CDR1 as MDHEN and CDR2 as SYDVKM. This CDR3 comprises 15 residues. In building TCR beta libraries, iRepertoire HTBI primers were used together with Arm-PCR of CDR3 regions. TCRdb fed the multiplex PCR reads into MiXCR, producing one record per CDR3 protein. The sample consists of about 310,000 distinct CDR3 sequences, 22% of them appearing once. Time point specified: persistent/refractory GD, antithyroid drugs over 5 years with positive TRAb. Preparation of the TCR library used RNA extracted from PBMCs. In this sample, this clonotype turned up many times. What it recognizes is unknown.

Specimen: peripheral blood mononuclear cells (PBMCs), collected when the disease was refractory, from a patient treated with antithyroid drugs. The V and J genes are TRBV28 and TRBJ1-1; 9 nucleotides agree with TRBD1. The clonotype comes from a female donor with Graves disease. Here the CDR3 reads CASSSTGGGGTEAFF. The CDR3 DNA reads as TGTGCCAGCAGTTCCACAGGGGGCGGGGGCACTGAAGCTTTCTTT.